What follows are 24 T cell receptor beta chains derived from one specimen sequenced in a study of Graves' ophthalmopathy and Graves' hyperthyroidism. Transcripts of RNA were the source for amplifying TCR beta CDR3 regions. First-round RT-PCR used HTBI primers; second-round multiplex PCR followed. From the multiplex PCR reads, TCRdb called clonotypes with MiXCR, one entry per CDR3 protein. Among 400,000 to 450,000 distinct CDR3 sequences listed, roughly 20% were seen once. Sequencing was performed on peripheral blood. These receptors originate from a woman under 30 with stable Graves' hyperthyroidism.

This clonotype was observed a few times. The chain is built from TRBV20-1 and TRBJ2-7, with 9 bases lining up with TRBD1. Germline assignment: CDR1 DFQATT and CDR2 SNEGSKA (reference sequence). The CDR3 length is 13 residues. V gave up 6 bases and J gave up 4 bases; unmatched junction bases: 7. CDR3 amino acids: CSAADRGSYEQYF. The CDR3, as DNA: TGCAGTGCCGCGGACAGGGGTTCGTACGAGCAGTACTTC.

This clonotype was counted ten times or more. The J gene is TRBJ2-7, the V gene TRBV4-3; weak D call: TRBD2 (5 bases). The CDR3 is 16 residues long. The germline CDR1 and CDR2 sequences are LGHNA and YSLEER. V was shortened by 0 bases and J by 5 bases, with 17 bases between the two germline ends. CDR3 in amino acids: CASSQDQLPSRNEQYF. The CDR3 coding sequence is TGCGCCAGCAGCCAAGATCAGTTGCCTAGCAGGAACGAGCAGTACTTC.

The chain combines TRBV18 with TRBJ2-5; TRBD1 is a possible D gene (6 bases). Deletions cut 0 bases from V and 4 bases from J, with 9 bases between. Germline loops: CDR1 KGHSH, CDR2 LQKENI. The CDR3 consists of 14 residues. The CDR3 DNA follows: TGTGCCAGCTCACCACCGGCACAGGGAGAGACCCAGTACTTC. Translation: CASSPPAQGETQYF.

This clonotype was seen only a few times. The genes are TRBV18 and TRBJ1-2; 7 positions agree with TRBD1. The CDR3 sequence is 17 residues long. The V gene end was trimmed by 0 bases and the J gene end by 4 bases; junction bases not matched to a gene: 11. Per the germline V gene, CDR1 is KGHSH and CDR2 is LQKENI. The chain's CDR3 is CASSPPNRQGGVYGYTF. The CDR3 region has the DNA TGTGCCAGCTCACCACCTAATCGACAGGGCGGAGTCTATGGCTACACCTTC.

V usage is TRBV12-3 or TRBV12-4 and J usage is TRBJ2-5, with 14 bases identical to TRBD2. The CDR3 loop spans 15 amino acids. The trim removed 6 bases at V and 4 bases at J, leaving 4 bases unmatched. The CDR3 DNA reads as TGTGCCAGCAGGGCGACTAGCGGGGGGGGAGAGACCCAGTACTTC. Encoded protein: CASRATSGGGETQYF.

The chain couples TRBV19 to TRBJ1-6; the match to TRBD1 covers 9 bases. The CDR3 is made up of 14 amino acids. The J segment lost 10 bases and the V segment lost 5 bases, leaving 6 bases of the junction unmatched. Germline-derived CDR1 and CDR2 are LNHDA and SQIVND (reference sequence). The CDR3 DNA reads as TGTGCCAGTAGTTACACAGGGGGCGGCTCACCCCTCCACTTT. Encoded protein: CASSYTGGGSPLHF.

Concerning this clonotype: At one end the junction does not follow the germline gene, possibly because of a read error. The chain is built from TRBV6-1 and TRBJ2-5; possibly TRBD1 for D (5 bases). The CDR3 spans 17 residues. The germline gives CDR1 MNHNS, CDR2 SASEGT. Written as DNA, the CDR3 is TGTGCCAGCAGTGAAGCTCCCTGGACAAAAAGGAAAGAGACCCAGGAATTC. Its protein is CASSEAPWTKRKETQEF.

The chain joins TRBV6-2 or TRBV6-3 to TRBJ1-1; 8 bases agree with TRBD1. The CDR3 loop spans 16 amino acids. Germline CDR1 reads MNHEY; CDR2 reads SVGEGT. The J segment lost 3 bases and the V segment lost 6 bases, leaving 12 bases of the junction unmatched. This chain's CDR3 is CASRPGGFPTDTEAFF. CDR3 DNA sequence: TGTGCCAGCAGGCCAGGGGGCTTCCCCACCGACACTGAAGCTTTCTTT.

This clonotype has ten or more counts. The chain links TRBV12-3 or TRBV12-4 to TRBJ2-2; D might be TRBD1 or TRBD2, each matching 7 bases. Trimming took off 5 bases at V and 7 bases at J, with 14 bases between the two ends. The CDR3 length is 14 residues. The CDR3 reads CASSATGRGGELFF. The DNA of the CDR3 is TGTGCCAGCAGTGCGACAGGGAGGGGCGGGGAGCTGTTTTTT.

Many counts were recorded for this clonotype. The CDR3 end shows no conserved phenylalanine or tryptophan, and so a read error is likely. The rearrangement links TRBV12-3 or TRBV12-4 to TRBJ1-5; D gene uncertain. Trimming took off 3 bases at V and 6 bases at J, with 6 bases between the two ends. The CDR3 runs to 12 residues. The CDR3 bases are TGTGCCAGCAGTTTGACCCTTCAGCCCCAGCATTCC. This sequence encodes CASSLTLQPQHS.

As concerns this clonotype: Sequence at one end of the junction differs from germline and may be a read error. The chain links TRBV5-6 to TRBJ2-1, with a tentative D call TRBD1 (5 bases). The CDR3 totals 14 residues. CDR1 SGHDT and CDR2 YYEEEE come from the germline V gene. CDR3 DNA sequence: TGTGCCAGCGGAAGGACAAGCTCCTACAATGAGAAGTTCTTC. Translation: CASGRTSSYNEKFF.

This clonotype has ten or more counts. The chain couples TRBV6-1 to TRBJ2-5, with D possibly matching TRBD1 (5 bases). V gave up 2 bases and J gave up 4 bases, with 23 bases separating them. Germline values: CDR1 MNHNS, CDR2 SASEGT. The CDR3 extends over 18 amino acids. CDR3 coding DNA: TGTGCCAGCAGTGAATTTTCTATTGGTACAGGTTGGGGAGAGACCCAGTACTTC. Residues: CASSEFSIGTGWGETQYF.

This clonotype showed up just a few times. This chain uses TRBV6-2 or TRBV6-3 with TRBJ2-2; possibly TRBD2 for D (6 bases). Deletions cut 2 bases from V and 6 bases from J, with 16 bases between. CDR1 MNHEY and CDR2 SVGEGT come from the germline V gene. There are 16 residues in the CDR3. The CDR3 DNA reads TGTGCCAGCAGTTACCTCATTCGGGGAGGTCCCGGGGAGCTGTTTTTT. Protein product: CASSYLIRGGPGELFF.

This clonotype was recorded a few times. The gene calls are TRBV28 and TRBJ2-5, with 8 bases aligning to TRBD1. CDR1 is MDHEN, CDR2 SYDVKM, per germline. The CDR3 runs 16 residues. The V gene end was trimmed by 2 bases and the J gene end by 5 bases; junction bases not matched to a gene: 10. The CDR3 here is CASSLADRGGWETQYF. DNA of the CDR3: TGTGCCAGCAGTTTAGCTGACAGGGGTGGATGGGAGACCCAGTACTTC.

The table lists this clonotype with many counts. A junction boundary mismatches the germline segment, possibly from a read error. V gene TRBV6-1 combines with J gene TRBJ2-4, with 12 nucleotides matching TRBD2. This CDR3 region has 17 residues. From germline, CDR1 is MNHNS and CDR2 SASEGT. The CDR3 region is CASSDHGLAGSKNIKYF. The CDR3 region has the DNA TGTGCCAGCAGTGATCACGGACTAGCGGGATCCAAAAACATTAAGTACTTC.

This clonotype was seen many times. The chain uses TRBV12-3 or TRBV12-4 and TRBJ2-7, with D perhaps being TRBD1 or TRBD2 (5 bases each). The CDR3 has 15 residues. The germline V and J ends were trimmed by 1 base and 0 bases, with 10 bases remaining between them. The CDR3 loop reads CASSLGGSLSYEQYF. The CDR3 DNA is TGTGCCAGCAGTTTAGGGGGGAGCCTCTCCTACGAGCAGTACTTC.

This clonotype was seen more than once but under ten times. At one of its ends the junction is not consistent with the germline gene, which may arise from a read error. CDR3 amino acids: CTSSYPLDGVSGNTIYF. CDR3 DNA: TGTACCAGCAGTTACCCGTTGGACGGCGTCTCTGGAAACACCATATATTTT. The V and J genes are TRBV6-2 or TRBV6-3 and TRBJ1-3; D ambiguous. The CDR3 length is 17 residues. CDR1 MNHEY and CDR2 SVGEGT come from the germline V gene.

This clonotype occurred many times. This chain connects TRBV2 to TRBJ2-7; 9 nucleotides agree with TRBD1. With 10 bases clipped from V and 1 base from J, the junction kept 8 bases outside the gene matches. This CDR3 is 14 amino acids long. The germline gives CDR1 SNHLY, CDR2 FYNNEI. Here the CDR3 DNA reads TGTGCCATTAACCGGGACAGGGATTCCTACGAGCAGTACTTC. Protein sequence: CAINRDRDSYEQYF.

The sample holds many counts of this clonotype. This chain uses TRBV28 with TRBJ2-7, with 11 bases that match TRBD2. The trim removed 4 bases at V and 1 base at J, leaving 6 bases unmatched. The CDR3 is made up of 16 amino acids. The germline gives CDR1 MDHEN, CDR2 SYDVKM. CDR3 protein: CASSSFGLAGSYEQYF. Here the CDR3 DNA reads TGTGCCAGCAGTTCATTTGGACTAGCGGGTTCCTACGAGCAGTACTTC. Full variable domain (missing parts from reference TRBV28 and TRBJ2-7): DVKVTQSSRYLVKRTGEKVFLECVQDMDHENMFWYRQDPGLGLRLIYFSYDVKMKEKGDIPEGYSVSREKKERFSLILESASTNQTSMYLCASSSFGLAGSYEQYFGPGTRLTVT.

CDR3 region: CASSQAVRVEAFF. As DNA, the CDR3 is TGTGCCAGCAGTCAGGCTGTTCGGGTTGAAGCTTTCTTT. V and J are TRBV12-3 or TRBV12-4 and TRBJ1-1; D uncertain. V gave up 5 bases and J gave up 7 bases, with 14 bases separating them. The CDR3 extends over 13 amino acids.

This clonotype has a count of ten or more. V and J are TRBV19 and TRBJ1-1; 7 positions match TRBD1. The CDR3 runs 18 residues. V shed 6 bases and J 1 base; nucleotides not matched to a gene: 17. Germline V gene data show CDR1 as LNHDA and CDR2 as SQIVND (reference sequence). The CDR3 region is CASRTGNRGWVGNTEAFF. For the CDR3, the DNA is TGTGCCAGTAGAACCGGTAACAGGGGATGGGTTGGGAACACTGAAGCTTTCTTT.

The chain recombines TRBV2 with TRBJ2-2; no clear D gene. Germline CDR1 SNHLY, CDR2 FYNNEI. The V gene lost 5 bases and the J gene lost 4 bases, with 17 bases spanning the gap. This CDR3 spans 16 amino acids. The CDR3 protein is CASSPSVQVITGELFF. CDR3 bases: TGTGCCAGCAGTCCCTCGGTGCAGGTGATCACCGGGGAGCTGTTTTTT.

This clonotype has ten or more counts. The rearrangement uses TRBV18 and TRBJ1-2, with 8 nucleotides matching TRBD1. V lost 3 bases and J lost 7; bases outside the gene matches: 7. The V gene's germline CDR1 is KGHSH and CDR2 LQKENI. The CDR3 totals 14 residues. The CDR3 reads CASSPQQGDTGYTF. CDR3 nucleotide sequence: TGTGCCAGCTCACCCCAACAGGGGGATACTGGCTACACCTTC.

This clonotype came up many times. This chain links TRBV12-3 or TRBV12-4 with TRBJ1-1, with a tentative D call TRBD1 (6 bases). This CDR3 region has 13 residues. The V and J ends lost 4 bases and 4 bases respectively, with 10 bases between them. The chain's CDR3 is CASSSTGRTEAFF. In DNA, the CDR3 is TGTGCCAGCAGTTCCACAGGGCGCACTGAAGCTTTCTTT.